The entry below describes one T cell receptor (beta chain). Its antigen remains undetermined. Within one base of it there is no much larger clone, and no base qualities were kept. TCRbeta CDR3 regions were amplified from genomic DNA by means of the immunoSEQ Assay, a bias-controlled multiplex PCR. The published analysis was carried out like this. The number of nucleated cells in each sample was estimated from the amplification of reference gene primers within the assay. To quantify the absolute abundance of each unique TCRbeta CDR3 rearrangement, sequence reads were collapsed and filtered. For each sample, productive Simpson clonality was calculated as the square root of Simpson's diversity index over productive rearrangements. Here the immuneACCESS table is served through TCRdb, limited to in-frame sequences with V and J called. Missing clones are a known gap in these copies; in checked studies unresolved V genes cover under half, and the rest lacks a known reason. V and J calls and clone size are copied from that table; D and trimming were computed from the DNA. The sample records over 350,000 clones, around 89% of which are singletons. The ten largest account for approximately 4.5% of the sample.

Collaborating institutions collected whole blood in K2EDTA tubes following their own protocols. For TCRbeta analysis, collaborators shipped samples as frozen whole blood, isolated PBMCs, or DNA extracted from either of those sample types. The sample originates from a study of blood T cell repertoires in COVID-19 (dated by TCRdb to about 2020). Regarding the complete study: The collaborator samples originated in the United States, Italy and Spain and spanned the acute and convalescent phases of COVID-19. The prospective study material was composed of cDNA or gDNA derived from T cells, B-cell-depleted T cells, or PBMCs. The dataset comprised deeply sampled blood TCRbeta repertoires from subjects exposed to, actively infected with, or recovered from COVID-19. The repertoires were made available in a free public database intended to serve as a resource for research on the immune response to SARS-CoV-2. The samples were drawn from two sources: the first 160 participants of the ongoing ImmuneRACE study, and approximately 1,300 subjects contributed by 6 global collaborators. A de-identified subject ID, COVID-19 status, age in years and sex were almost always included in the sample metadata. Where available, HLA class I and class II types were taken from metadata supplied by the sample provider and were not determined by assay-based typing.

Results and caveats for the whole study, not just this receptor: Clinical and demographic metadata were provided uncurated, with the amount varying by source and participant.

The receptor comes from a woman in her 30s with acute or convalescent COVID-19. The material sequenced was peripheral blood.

The base sequence is TGTGCCTACCGGGACAGGGCAGATACGCAGTATTTT. Its translation reads: CAYRDRADTQYF. This receptor chain uses TRBV28 and TRBJ2-3, with TRBD1 matching 9 junction bases. The CDR3 runs 12 residues from the cysteine to the phenylalanine. Of the read, only the CDR3 DNA is kept; its 36 bases are in frame from base 1. Trimming removed 11 bases from V and 4 bases from J; the gene matches leave 4 bases unexplained. The germline V gene sets CDR1 to MDHEN and CDR2 to SYDVKM.